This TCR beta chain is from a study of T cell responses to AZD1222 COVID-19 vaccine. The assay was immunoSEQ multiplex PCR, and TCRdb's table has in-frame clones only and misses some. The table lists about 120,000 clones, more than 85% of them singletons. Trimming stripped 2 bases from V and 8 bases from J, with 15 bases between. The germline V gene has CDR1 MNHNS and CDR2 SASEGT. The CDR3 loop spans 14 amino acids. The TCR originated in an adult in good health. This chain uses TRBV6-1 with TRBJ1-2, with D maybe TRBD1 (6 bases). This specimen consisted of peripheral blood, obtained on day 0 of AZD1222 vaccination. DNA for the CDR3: TGTGCCAGCAGTGAACGTCAGGGGTGGAGCGGCTACACCTTC. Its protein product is CASSERQGWSGYTF.